This T cell receptor (beta chain) was recorded in a study of Ad26.COV2.S vaccination and SARS-CoV-2 variants. The treatment: roughly 18 received Ad26.COV2.S at low or high dose, single or two shots; 5 received placebo; per-sample allocation not given. Sampling happened 63 days after the first vaccine or placebo injection. TCRdb keeps only in-frame clones here, not all; method: immunoSEQ multiplex PCR. This sample has about 480,000 clones, with around 88% found just once. The sequence was collected from a person aged 18-65 years who received the Ad26.COV2.S COVID-19 vaccine or a placebo. Sequences were derived from peripheral blood, sampled in a trial of Ad26.COV2.S vaccine versus placebo.

The CDR3 sequence: CASSLVRIGTGELFF. Here the CDR3 DNA reads TGCGCCAGCAGCTTGGTGCGAATTGGAACCGGGGAGCTGTTTTTT. The J gene is TRBJ2-2, the V gene TRBV5-1, with unresolved D. This CDR3 comprises 15 residues. CDR1 is SGHRS and CDR2 is YFSETQ in the germline V gene. Trimming shortened V by 0 bases and J by 5 bases, and 11 bases separated the two germline ends.